This passage covers 14 T cell receptor beta chains from one sample sequenced in a study of CD8+ T cells in alopecia areata. After isolation, RNA underwent reverse transcription to generate cDNA as the sequencing template. Sequencing used immunoSEQ multiplex PCR; TCRdb keeps in-frame clones, though not all of them. Here the sample spans some 51,000 clones, around 97% being singletons. This specimen was CD8+ T cells sorted from blood, taken at week 0. The receptors here all came from a human donor with alopecia areata.

The chain joins TRBV4-2 to TRBJ2-1, with D perhaps matching TRBD2 (7 bases). The CDR3 is 15 amino acids. Deletions cut 1 base from V and 8 bases from J, with 15 bases between. The germline gives CDR1 LGHNA, CDR2 YNFKEQ. The chain's CDR3 is CASSQGEGGLDEQFF. The CDR3 region has the DNA TGTGCCAGCAGCCAAGGGGAGGGGGGCCTGGATGAGCAGTTCTTC.

The J gene is TRBJ2-7, the V gene TRBV21-1. TRBV21-1 is reported as a pseudogene. This CDR3 region has 15 residues. CDR3: CASSPRWDGSYEQYF. The CDR3 DNA is TGTGCCAGCAGCCCCCGGTGGGACGGCTCCTACGAGCAGTACTTC.

CDR3 in amino acids: CASSYTGDEQYF. The CDR3 DNA reads TGTGCCAGTAGTTATACAGGGGACGAGCAGTACTTC. The genes are TRBV19 and TRBJ2-7; 7 bases match TRBD1. Germline V lookup: CDR1 LNHDA, CDR2 SQIVND (reference sequence). CDR3 size: 12 residues. J was trimmed by 5 bases and V by 5 bases; bases with no gene match: 3.

V usage is TRBV27 and J usage is TRBJ2-7; D possibly corresponds to TRBD2 (5 bases). Trimming took off 1 base at V and 0 bases at J, with 7 bases between the two ends. Germline CDR1 is MNHEY and CDR2 is SMNVEV (reference sequence). This CDR3 region has 14 residues. CDR3: CASSLYGVSYEQYF. Written as DNA, the CDR3 is TGTGCCAGCAGTTTATACGGGGTCTCCTACGAGCAGTACTTC.

The gene calls are TRBV7-9 and TRBJ1-2; D possibly corresponds to TRBD1 (5 bases). Trimming removed 1 base at V and 4 bases at J, with 10 bases between. The CDR3 covers 14 residues. Germline V gene data show CDR1 as SEHNR and CDR2 as FQNEAQ (reference sequence). CDR3 sequence reads: CASSLEETAYGYTF. As DNA, the CDR3 is TGTGCCAGCAGCTTAGAAGAGACAGCCTATGGCTACACCTTC.

Here the CDR3 DNA reads TGTGCCAGCAGCGTCTCCGCGGGGCTAGCGGGGGAGACCCAGTACTTC. Protein product: CASSVSAGLAGETQYF. The genes are TRBV13 and TRBJ2-5, with 9 bases matching TRBD2. The CDR3 spans 16 residues. The trim removed 5 bases at V and 5 bases at J, leaving 12 bases unmatched. The germline V gene encodes CDR1 PRHDT and CDR2 FYEKMQ (reference sequence).

CDR3 in amino acids: CASSLDRGIDNEQFF. CDR3 coding DNA: TGTGCCAGCAGCCTGGACAGGGGGATAGACAATGAGCAGTTCTTC. The chain carries TRBV7-9 and TRBJ2-1, with 10 bases aligning to TRBD1. The germline V gene encodes CDR1 SEHNR and CDR2 FQNEAQ (reference sequence). The CDR3 sequence is 15 residues long. After removal of 5 bases from V and 5 bases from J, the junction contained 6 bases not matched to a gene. Based on the CDR3 plus reference TRBV7-9 and TRBJ2-1, the full variable domain is DTGVSQNPRHKITKRGQNVTFRCDPISEHNRLYWYRQTLGQGPEFLTYFQNEAQLEKSRLLSDRFSAERPKGSFSTLEIQRTEQGDSAMYLCASSLDRGIDNEQFFGPGTRLTVL.

V and J are TRBV19 and TRBJ1-5, with D possibly being TRBD1 (6 bases). V lost 9 bases to trimming and J lost 3 bases, with 12 bases between them. The CDR3 totals 13 residues. Germline V gene lookup returns CDR1 LNHDA and CDR2 SQIVND (reference sequence). For the CDR3, the DNA is TGTGCCAGCAGCGGACAGATCAATCAGCCCCAGCATTTT. Translated: CASSGQINQPQHF.

J is TRBJ1-3 and V is TRBV4-1, with TRBD1 as a possible D gene (5 bases). Germline CDR1 is MGHRA and CDR2 is YSYEKL. Trimming took off 1 base at V and 2 bases at J, with 12 bases between the two ends. This CDR3 is built from 16 residues. The CDR3 region is CASSQAEGNTGNTIYF. CDR3 DNA: TGCGCCAGCAGCCAAGCGGAGGGGAATACTGGAAACACCATATATTTT.

The chain joins TRBV27 to TRBJ2-1, with 9 bases fitting TRBD2. V trimming: 3 bases; J trimming: 2 bases; junction bases outside the gene matches: 14. There are 19 residues in the CDR3. Germline V lookup: CDR1 MNHEY, CDR2 SMNVEV (reference sequence). The DNA for the CDR3 is TGTGCCAGCAGTTTGTCTCAGCGGGGGGCTATGTTAACCTACAATGAGCAGTTCTTC. Translating it yields CASSLSQRGAMLTYNEQFF.

The chain has TRBV29-1 and TRBJ2-3; the D is unclear. Germline V lookup: CDR1 SQVTM, CDR2 ANQGSEA. V dropped 8 bases and J dropped 1 base, with 16 bases sitting between them. CDR3 length equals 14 residues. The CDR3 spells CSPHSRSGTDTQYF. The DNA for the CDR3 is TGCAGCCCCCACTCTCGCTCCGGCACAGATACGCAGTATTTT.

The V gene is TRBV5-6, the J gene TRBJ2-5, with D possibly TRBD2 on 6 matching bases. The end of the DNA aligns better with TRBJ2-7, so the J call may be wrong. CDR1 and CDR2 (germline): SGHDT, YYEEEE. CDR3 length equals 14 residues. This CDR3 reads CASSLELAAHEQYF. The CDR3 DNA is TGTGCCAGCAGCTTGGAACTAGCTGCCCACGAGCAGTACTTC.

The V call is TRBV4-2, the J call TRBJ1-3; TRBD1 agrees at 9 bases. The germline V gene encodes CDR1 LGHNA and CDR2 YNFKEQ. There are 14 residues in the CDR3. Trimming cost V 4 bases and J 4 bases; bases outside gene matches: 2. CDR3 in DNA: TGTGCCAGCAGCCCCGGGACAGGGGGAAACACCATATATTTT. Amino acids: CASSPGTGGNTIYF.

The V and J genes are TRBV7-9 and TRBJ1-2; D remains unclear. V gave up 5 bases and J gave up 7 bases, with 17 bases separating them. Germline CDR1 is SEHNR and CDR2 is FQNEAQ (reference sequence). The CDR3 is 14 residues long. CDR3 in amino acids: CASSPRGLPGGYTF. The CDR3 DNA follows: TGTGCCAGCAGCCCGCGAGGGCTCCCGGGTGGCTACACCTTC.